Below, 13 T cell receptor beta chains from the same sample are listed, as sequenced in a study of identical twins listed by TCRdb under 2016. Libraries were made using 5' RACE. TCRdb lists the instrument as Illumina HiSeq 2000. TCRdb reworked the public reads: Q25 trimming with fastp, MiXCR clone assembly, productive beta chains retained. Rows matching on CDR3 protein sequence are summarized as one entry with the most common DNA and genes. For this sample there are 500,000 to 550,000 distinct CDR3 sequences; roughly a fifth appear just once. About 0.91% of the sample belongs to the ten largest clones. These data were likewise used in another study, on T cells expressing NK-cell markers.

The source material was CD4+ T cells sorted from blood. All receptors come from a young woman in good health.

The table lists this clonotype with a few counts. The V and J genes are TRBV20-1 and TRBJ2-1; 10 bases align to TRBD2. The germline gives CDR1 DFQATT, CDR2 SNEGSKA (reference sequence). This CDR3 comprises 14 residues. J gave up 7 bases and V 6 bases, and 9 bases lay outside the gene matches. The CDR3 region has the DNA TGCAGTGCCCGGAGCGGGGGGGCGCGGAATGAGCAGTTCTTC. Translating gives CSARSGGARNEQFF.

This clonotype was counted many times. The chain links TRBV29-1 to TRBJ1-1, with a weak D call TRBD1 (5 bases). Germline CDR1 is SQVTM and CDR2 is ANQGSEA. V dropped 4 bases and J dropped 0 bases, with 9 bases sitting between them. The CDR3 has 13 amino acids. The CDR3 spells CSVVIQVNTEAFF. CDR3 DNA: TGCAGCGTTGTAATACAGGTGAACACTGAAGCTTTCTTT.

This clonotype was observed a handful of times. The rearrangement uses TRBV5-1 and TRBJ2-5; D not certain. This CDR3 has 15 residues. Germline CDR1 reads SGHRS; CDR2 reads YFSETQ. Trimming stripped 4 bases from V and 3 bases from J, with 16 bases between. CDR3 amino acids: CASSQLGGLEETQYF. CDR3 DNA sequence: TGCGCCAGCAGCCAGTTAGGTGGTTTAGAAGAGACCCAGTACTTC.

The chain combines TRBV6-5 with TRBJ1-1, with D unclear. Trimming removed 3 bases at V and 1 base at J, with 15 bases between. Germline CDR1 is MNHEY and CDR2 is SVGAGI. This CDR3 contains 16 residues. CDR3: CASSYSSWTANTEAFF. The CDR3 nucleotides read TGTGCCAGCAGTTATTCTTCCTGGACGGCGAACACTGAAGCTTTCTTT.

V gene TRBV3-1 combines with J gene TRBJ2-7, with a tentative D call TRBD1 (6 bases). Trimming left V 8 bases short and J 2 bases short, with 13 bases between. The CDR3 is 13 amino acids. Germline V CDR1 and CDR2: LGHDT, YNNKEL (reference sequence). The CDR3 protein is CASVRQVPYEQYF. In nucleotides, the CDR3 is TGTGCCAGCGTCCGACAGGTACCCTACGAGCAGTACTTC.

The rearrangement uses TRBV21-1 and TRBJ1-5; TRBD1, the table's D call, lacks a check against the DNA. TRBV21-1 is tagged as a pseudogene. This CDR3 region has 16 residues. CDR3: CASSDGDREWDQPQHF. For the CDR3, the DNA is TGTGCCAGCAGCGATGGGGACAGGGAATGGGATCAGCCCCAGCATTTT.

The rearrangement links TRBV21-1 to TRBJ2-3; the D segment call TRBD1 is taken from the table without a DNA check. TRBV21-1 is a documented pseudogene. This CDR3 comprises 19 residues. The CDR3 loop is CASSKGGRRWQVWTDTQYF. The DNA of the CDR3 is TGTGCCAGCAGCAAAGGGGGTCGCAGGTGGCAGGTCTGGACAGATACGCAGTATTTT.

This clonotype has only a few counts. The V and J genes are TRBV20-1 and TRBJ1-1; maybe TRBD1 (6 bases). V shed 3 bases and J shed 5 bases, with 16 bases lying between them. The CDR3 has 14 residues. Germline values: CDR1 DFQATT, CDR2 SNEGSKA (reference sequence). CDR3 protein: CSARRRGGGTEAFF. DNA for the CDR3: TGCAGTGCTAGGAGGAGGGGGGGAGGTACTGAAGCTTTCTTT.

The chain recombines TRBV5-6 with TRBJ2-7; D call uncertain. V was clipped by 0 bases and J by 4 bases, with 8 bases between them. The CDR3 consists of 13 residues. CDR1 and CDR2 from the germline V gene are SGHDT and YYEEEE. CDR3 nucleotide sequence: TGTGCCAGCAGCTTGGGTTCCCTTTACGAGCAGTACTTC. Translating gives CASSLGSLYEQYF.

The rearrangement links TRBV29-1 to TRBJ2-5; a possible D gene is TRBD2 (5 bases). Between the trimmed V and J ends, which lost 6 bases and 0 bases, there was a span of 8 bases. From germline, CDR1 is SQVTM and CDR2 ANQGSEA. The CDR3 sequence is 12 residues long. CDR3 nucleotides: TGCAGCGTCGGACTCAACCAAGAGACCCAGTACTTC. It codes for CSVGLNQETQYF.

This clonotype was picked up one time. This chain links TRBV12-3 or TRBV12-4 with TRBJ1-5; D perhaps matches TRBD1 (5 bases). V was pared by 3 bases and J by 3 bases, with 12 bases between. This CDR3 has 15 amino acids. In DNA, the CDR3 is TGTGCCAGCAGTTTCTCAGGGCCGACCAATCAGCCCCAGCATTTT. Protein: CASSFSGPTNQPQHF.

The V gene is TRBV12-3 or TRBV12-4, the J gene TRBJ1-1; tentative D call: TRBD1 (6 bases). The CDR3 extends over 11 amino acids. V lost 6 bases and J lost 6, with 8 bases in between. DNA of the CDR3: TGTGCCAGCAGAAACAGGGCTGAAGCTTTCTTT. Translated: CASRNRAEAFF.

Written as DNA, the CDR3 is TGTGCCAGCATAAAGACCGCCATCGGAGATACGCAGTATTTT. It yields the protein CASIKTAIGDTQYF. The rearrangement uses TRBV7-9 and TRBJ2-3; no reliable D call. Germline V lookup: CDR1 SEHNR, CDR2 FQNEAQ (reference sequence). Trimming removed 7 bases from V and 5 bases from J, with 16 bases in between. The CDR3 is 14 residues long.